These 10 T cell receptor beta chains were all obtained from the same sample, sequenced in a study of T cell repertoires in cytomegalovirus infection. TCRdb re-called the reads with MiXCR, one entry per CDR3 protein. This sample carries 150,000 to 180,000 distinct CDR3 sequences, roughly a quarter of them seen once, and the ten largest clones take 10% to 11%. Sequencing was done on a sample of PBMCs. Receptors originate from a human donor in good health (CMV status not recorded). Some clones in this sample may be carry-over from other donors' samples.

In nucleotides, the CDR3 is TGTGCCAGCAGTTACAGCGCATCTGGGGCCAACGTCCTGACTTTC. Translation gives CASSYSASGANVLTF. The chain employs TRBV6-6 and TRBJ2-6, with D unresolved. The V gene's germline CDR1 is MNHNY and CDR2 SVGAGI (reference sequence). This CDR3 region has 15 residues. Trimming stripped 2 bases from V and 1 base from J, with 6 bases between.

This clonotype came up many times. One end of the junction varies from germline; a read error may be responsible. The chain is built from TRBV7-7 and TRBJ1-4, with D possibly matching TRBD1 (5 bases). Germline values: CDR1 SSHAT, CDR2 FNYEAQ (reference sequence). The CDR3 is 15 amino acids. The DNA of the CDR3 is TGTGCTAGCAGCTCCCCCCCGGGGGTGCGGGAAAAACTGTTTTTT. This encodes CASSSPPGVREKLFF.

The V gene is TRBV29-1, the J gene TRBJ2-7; 9 positions agree with TRBD1. V lost 4 bases to trimming and J lost 1 base; unmatched junction nucleotides: 2. The CDR3 consists of 13 residues. Per germline, CDR1 SQVTM and CDR2 ANQGSEA. The CDR3 bases are TGCAGCGTTGGGACAGGGGAATCCTACGAGCAGTACTTC. It encodes CSVGTGESYEQYF.

This clonotype was detected many times. The rearrangement links TRBV7-2 to TRBJ1-1; 7 nucleotides match TRBD1. Germline V gives CDR1 SGHTA, CDR2 FQGNSA. J was trimmed by 11 bases and V by 0 bases; bases with no gene match: 6. This CDR3 is built from 13 residues. In nucleotides, the CDR3 is TGTGCCAGCAGCTTAGCGGGAGACAGGGCCGCTTTCTTT. Translation gives CASSLAGDRAAFF.

The chain joins TRBV20-1 to TRBJ2-2; D may be TRBD1 or TRBD2 (7 bases each). Germline V gene data show CDR1 as DFQATT and CDR2 as SNEGSKA (reference sequence). With 3 bases removed from V and 4 bases from J, the gap between germline ends came to 24 bases. The CDR3 sequence is 18 residues long. CDR3: CSASPTYPGGGATGELFF. The CDR3, as DNA: TGCAGTGCTAGCCCCACCTATCCAGGGGGGGGTGCCACCGGGGAGCTGTTTTTT.

The table lists this clonotype with a few counts. The V call is TRBV6-5, the J call TRBJ1-4; D may be TRBD1 (6 bases). This CDR3 comprises 15 residues. Germline V gives CDR1 MNHEY, CDR2 SVGAGI. V was cut by 6 bases and J by 2 bases, with 13 bases left in between. In DNA form, the CDR3 reads TGTGCCAGCAGAGCAGGGGATACGACTAATGAAAAACTGTTTTTT. Translating it yields CASRAGDTTNEKLFF.

The chain has TRBV20-1 and TRBJ2-1; D is undetermined. CDR3 size: 17 residues. V was pared by 1 base and J by 0 bases, with 16 bases between. Germline CDR1 and CDR2: DFQATT and SNEGSKA (reference sequence). As DNA, the CDR3 is TGCAGTGCTAGAGGTCGGGTCGAATGGAGCTCCTACAATGAGCAGTTCTTC. This gives the protein CSARGRVEWSSYNEQFF.

The DNA of the CDR3 is TGCGCCAGCAGCTTGGCCGGGGACTCCTTCTACGAGCAGTACTTC. It translates to CASSLAGDSFYEQYF. The chain uses TRBV5-1 and TRBJ2-7; the D gene is possibly TRBD2 (6 bases). V gave up 0 bases and J gave up 3 bases, with 13 bases separating them. The CDR3 has 15 residues. Germline values: CDR1 SGHRS, CDR2 YFSETQ.

This clonotype was found many times. J is TRBJ2-7 and V is TRBV7-2, with unresolved D. V was trimmed by 5 bases and J by 8 bases, leaving 16 bases between them. Germline loops: CDR1 SGHTA, CDR2 FQGNSA. This CDR3 is built from 13 residues. CDR3 loop: CASSPDLKGKQYF. In DNA form, the CDR3 reads TGTGCCAGCAGCCCCGACCTAAAAGGGAAGCAGTACTTC. The full variable domain, completed using reference TRBV7-2 and TRBJ2-7, is GAGVSQSPSNKVTEKGKDVELRCDPISGHTALYWYRQSLGQGLEFLIYFQGNSAPDKSGLPSDRFSAERTGGSVSTLTIQRTQQEDSAVYLCASSPDLKGKQYFGPGTRLTVT.

This clonotype turned up a few times. This sequence joins TRBV2 and TRBJ2-5; the D is unclear. The CDR3 covers 13 residues. Germline V gives CDR1 SNHLY, CDR2 FYNNEI. The germline V and J ends were trimmed by 7 bases and 2 bases, with 11 bases remaining between them. CDR3 DNA sequence: TGTGCCAGCAATGCCCTCCTTCAAGAGACCCAGTACTTC. Encoded protein: CASNALLQETQYF.